This T cell receptor (beta chain) was retrieved from a study of blood T cell repertoires in COVID-19. Study details: COVID-19 samples, acute and convalescent, were from the United States, Italy and Spain.

Original analysis: Scientists estimated how many nucleated cells there were by amplifying reference gene primers. Method: immunoSEQ multiplex PCR; TCRdb's copy keeps in-frame clones and lacks some. Clone size and the V and J calls come from that table; the DNA yielded D and trimming. Seen here are some 64,000 clones, around 90% observed once, and the top ten hold less than 4.5%. V shed 6 bases and J shed 4 bases, with 7 bases lying between them. There are 13 residues in the CDR3. Germline CDR1 and CDR2: LNHDA and SQIVND (reference sequence). The chain has TRBV19 and TRBJ2-6; perhaps TRBD1 as D (5 bases). This TCR was recovered from a man between 50 and 59 years old with active COVID-19. Sequenced input: peripheral blood. The CDR3 DNA follows: TGTGCCAGTAGACAGGCGGGGGCCAACGTCCTGACTTTC. It translates to CASRQAGANVLTF.